These T cell receptor beta chains were read from a single sample in a study of CD8 T cells in ankylosing spondylitis. MiXCR, run by TCRdb on the 5' RACE reads, gives a single entry per CDR3 protein. This sample has hundreds of thousands of distinct CDR3 sequences, with about 20% found just once. Specimen: blood, either unsorted or a sorted T cell fraction (not recorded which). The receptors derive from a male donor with ankylosing spondylitis or in good health (not recorded which). Both conserved end residues are part of each CDR3. Each record gives: CDR3 DNA, CDR3 protein, V gene, D gene, clone size, J gene. The D gene is left open where the match is weak. Size is stated for part of the rows, as once, few or many counts, or as a class when the clone is expanded.

CDR3 DNA: TGTGCCAGCAGTTTTGGAATCAGGGGGAACATTCAGTACTTC
CDR3 protein: CASSFGIRGNIQYF
V gene: TRBV12-3/TRBV12-4
D gene: TRBD1
clone size: few
J gene: TRBJ2-4

CDR3 DNA: TGTGCCAGCAGCTTCTATAACTCCTACAATGAGCAGTTCTTC
CDR3 protein: CASSFYNSYNEQFF
V gene: TRBV7-2
D gene: .
clone size: .
J gene: TRBJ2-1

CDR3 DNA: TGTGCCAGCGTAGACAGGGGGAACACTGAAGCTTTCTTT
CDR3 protein: CASVDRGNTEAFF
V gene: TRBV7-9
D gene: TRBD1
clone size: .
J gene: TRBJ1-1

CDR3 DNA: TGTGCCAGCAGTGACAACAGCGATTACAATGAGCAGTTCTTC
CDR3 protein: CASSDNSDYNEQFF
V gene: TRBV6-4
D gene: .
clone size: few
J gene: TRBJ2-1

CDR3 DNA: TGCAGTGCTAAAGTGTCTAGCGGGGCGGCTCAAGAGACCCAGTACTTC
CDR3 protein: CSAKVSSGAAQETQYF
V gene: TRBV20-1
D gene: TRBD2
clone size: few
J gene: TRBJ2-5

CDR3 DNA: TGCGCCAGCAGAGAGGACAGAGACTCCTACGAGCAGTACTTC
CDR3 protein: CASREDRDSYEQYF
V gene: TRBV10-2
D gene: .
clone size: .
J gene: TRBJ2-7

CDR3 DNA: TGTGCCAGCAGCTTCCCGAGACAGGGGCTACCTATGGAGCAGTACTTC
CDR3 protein: CASSFPRQGLPMEQYF
V gene: TRBV7-8
D gene: TRBD1
clone size: few
J gene: TRBJ2-7

CDR3 DNA: TGTGCCAGCAGCTCAATATCAGGGCCCGAGCAGTACTTC
CDR3 protein: CASSSISGPEQYF
V gene: TRBV7-9
D gene: .
clone size: few
J gene: TRBJ2-7

CDR3 DNA: TGTGCCAGCAGCAACGGCCCACTTACCTACGAGCAGTACTTC
CDR3 protein: CASSNGPLTYEQYF
V gene: TRBV11-2
D gene: .
clone size: once
J gene: TRBJ2-7

CDR3 DNA: TGTGCCAGCAGCCCGAGAGATAAAGAAAGAAGGACCGGGGAGCTGTTTTTT
CDR3 protein: CASSPRDKERRTGELFF
V gene: TRBV7-9
D gene: .
clone size: .
J gene: TRBJ2-2

CDR3 DNA: TGCGCCAGCAGTCCCCTTTCGACCGGACAGGGCAGCTCCTACAATGAGCAGTTCTTC
CDR3 protein: CASSPLSTGQGSSYNEQFF
V gene: TRBV23-1
D gene: TRBD1
clone size: .
J gene: TRBJ2-1

CDR3 DNA: TGTGCCAGCAGACAACAATCGAACACCGGGGAGCTGTTTTTT
CDR3 protein: CASRQQSNTGELFF
V gene: TRBV2
D gene: .
clone size: .
J gene: TRBJ2-2

CDR3 DNA: TGTGCCAGCAGTGAAACAGGGAACCCCTACGAGCAGTACTTC
CDR3 protein: CASSETGNPYEQYF
V gene: TRBV2
D gene: .
clone size: .
J gene: TRBJ2-7

CDR3 DNA: TGCAGCGTTAACCTCTCTGGGGCCAACGTCCTGACTTTC
CDR3 protein: CSVNLSGANVLTF
V gene: TRBV29-1
D gene: .
clone size: many
J gene: TRBJ2-6

CDR3 DNA: TGCAGTGCTAGACCCCCAGGGGCGGGTTCCGTCGATGAGCAGTTCTTC
CDR3 protein: CSARPPGAGSVDEQFF
V gene: TRBV20-1
D gene: .
clone size: .
J gene: TRBJ2-1

CDR3 DNA: TGTGCCAGCAGAATGCAGGGTAGCTACGAGCAGTACTTC
CDR3 protein: CASRMQGSYEQYF
V gene: TRBV27
D gene: .
clone size: .
J gene: TRBJ2-7

CDR3 DNA: TGTGCCAGCAGTTCGGGGTGGCTCGACGAGCAGTACTTC
CDR3 protein: CASSSGWLDEQYF
V gene: TRBV12-3/TRBV12-4
D gene: .
clone size: few
J gene: TRBJ2-7

CDR3 DNA: TGCAGTGCTAGAGAGGAGGATCTCTACGAGCAGTACTTC
CDR3 protein: CSAREEDLYEQYF
V gene: TRBV20-1
D gene: .
clone size: .
J gene: TRBJ2-7

CDR3 DNA: TGCAGTGCTAGAAACCGGGACCCACTTTCCTACGAGCAGTACTTC
CDR3 protein: CSARNRDPLSYEQYF
V gene: TRBV20-1
D gene: .
clone size: many
J gene: TRBJ2-7

CDR3 DNA: TGTGCCAGCAGCTTACCGGGGGGTCCTAGAGAAGAGCAGTTCTTC
CDR3 protein: CASSLPGGPREEQFF
V gene: TRBV7-9
D gene: TRBD2
clone size: few
J gene: TRBJ2-1

CDR3 DNA: TGTGCCAGCAGCTTAATTCTAGCCCACAATGAGCAGTTCTTC
CDR3 protein: CASSLILAHNEQFF
V gene: TRBV7-2
D gene: .
clone size: few
J gene: TRBJ2-1

CDR3 DNA: TGCGCCAGCAGCCCCCCGCAAGGGAGTGAGCAGTTCTTC
CDR3 protein: CASSPPQGSEQFF
V gene: TRBV4-1
D gene: .
clone size: few
J gene: TRBJ2-1

CDR3 DNA: TGTGCCAGCAGGGGGGACCTAGCTAAAGAGACCCAGTACTTC
CDR3 protein: CASRGDLAKETQYF
V gene: TRBV11-2
D gene: .
clone size: few
J gene: TRBJ2-5

CDR3 DNA: TGTGCCACCAGTTCGACAGGGGAGGGTCCCTACGAGCAGTACTTC
CDR3 protein: CATSSTGEGPYEQYF
V gene: TRBV15
D gene: .
clone size: .
J gene: TRBJ2-7

CDR3 DNA: TGTGCCAGGACCCTAACCGGGAGCAACTATGGCTACACCTTC
CDR3 protein: CARTLTGSNYGYTF
V gene: TRBV2
D gene: .
clone size: few
J gene: TRBJ1-2

CDR3 DNA: TGCAGCGTTGACTGGGAGGCGGAGACCCAGTACTTC
CDR3 protein: CSVDWEAETQYF
V gene: TRBV29-1
D gene: .
clone size: many
J gene: TRBJ2-5

CDR3 DNA: TGTGCCAGCAGTTATTTTGGGGGCAATGAGCAGTTCTTC
CDR3 protein: CASSYFGGNEQFF
V gene: TRBV12-3/TRBV12-4
D gene: .
clone size: .
J gene: TRBJ2-1

CDR3 DNA: TGTGCCAGCAGCGATTCGGGCGTGGCCTACAATGAGCAGTTCTTC
CDR3 protein: CASSDSGVAYNEQFF
V gene: TRBV7-9
D gene: .
clone size: .
J gene: TRBJ2-1

CDR3 DNA: TGTGCCATCAGTGGGGTTTCCGGTAACACAGATACGCAGTATTTT
CDR3 protein: CAISGVSGNTDTQYF
V gene: TRBV10-3
D gene: .
clone size: .
J gene: TRBJ2-3

CDR3 DNA: TGTGCCAGCAGCGCCGGGCAGGGGTACACCGGGGAGCTGTTTTTT
CDR3 protein: CASSAGQGYTGELFF
V gene: TRBV9
D gene: .
clone size: few
J gene: TRBJ2-2

CDR3 DNA: TGTGCCAGCTCACCAGGGAGATGGTACGAGCAGTACTTC
CDR3 protein: CASSPGRWYEQYF
V gene: TRBV18
D gene: .
clone size: .
J gene: TRBJ2-7

CDR3 DNA: TGTGCCATCACCCTCGACAGGGAGGGCTATGGCTACACCTTC
CDR3 protein: CAITLDREGYGYTF
V gene: TRBV10-3
D gene: TRBD1
clone size: few
J gene: TRBJ1-2